This T cell receptor beta chain was obtained from a study of T cell responses to AZD1222 COVID-19 vaccine. Broader study findings: Spike-specific TCR breadth and depth went up after people got two AZD1222 doses.

Produced via immunoSEQ multiplex PCR; TCRdb's table is partial and in-frame only. The data hold 150,000 to 200,000 clones, with about 91% observed a single time. Note on this clone: Its cognate antigen is unknown.

This TCR came from an adult who received the AZD1222 COVID-19 vaccine. The specimen comprised peripheral blood, sampled 28 days after the second AZD1222 dose.

DNA for the CDR3: TGTGCCAGCAGCCAAGGGGAAGGGGGTGCTTTCTTT. This codes for CASSQGEGGAFF. The V and J genes are TRBV3-1 (or the pseudogene TRBV3-2) and TRBJ1-1; TRBD1 might be the D (6 bases). The germline V gene encodes CDR1 LGHDT and CDR2 YNNKEL (reference sequence). This CDR3 contains 12 residues. Trimming left V 1 base short and J 11 bases short, with 11 bases between.